The next 32 T cell receptor beta chains were all read from a single sample in a study of T cell responses to AZD1222 COVID-19 vaccine. Sequenced by immunoSEQ multiplex PCR; TCRdb stores in-frame clones only, minus some. The data show more than 85,000 clones, about 90% seen once. The source was peripheral blood, collected on day 0 of AZD1222 vaccination. These receptors originate from an adult in good health.

This chain links TRBV28 with TRBJ1-2; TRBD1 matches at 11 bases. The CDR3 is 16 amino acids. Losses at the gene ends were 4 bases for V and 4 bases for J; bases not matched to a gene: 8. The germline V gene encodes CDR1 MDHEN and CDR2 SYDVKM. The CDR3 region has the DNA TGTGCCAGCAGTTCCCCTGGACAGGGGGCTTTCTATGGCTACACCTTC. Translating gives CASSSPGQGAFYGYTF.

The V gene is TRBV7-2, the J gene TRBJ2-7; 8 bases agree with TRBD2. The CDR3 sequence is 14 residues long. The germline CDR1 and CDR2 sequences are SGHTA and FQGNSA. V lost 1 base, J lost 6 bases, and 5 bases stayed unmatched. CDR3 bases: TGTGCCAGCAGCTTAGAGGAACTAGCGGCCGAGCAGTACTTC. Encoded protein: CASSLEELAAEQYF.

This clone was counted once. This chain links TRBV7-2 with TRBJ1-4, with D unresolved. Germline V gene lookup returns CDR1 SGHTA and CDR2 FQGNSA. This CDR3 contains 15 residues. V dropped 5 bases and J dropped 4 bases, with 14 bases sitting between them. Written as DNA, the CDR3 is TGTGCCAGCAGCGTACCCGGGTTAAATAATGAAAAACTGTTTTTT. Residues: CASSVPGLNNEKLFF.

This sequence joins TRBV10-3 and TRBJ2-3; TRBD1 aligns across 8 bases. J lost 0 bases, V lost 8 bases, and 13 bases had no gene match. Per germline, CDR1 ENHRY and CDR2 SYGVKD. This CDR3 comprises 17 residues. The DNA for the CDR3 is TGTGCCATCTCTCAGGTACCAGGGACAGGTAGCACAGATACGCAGTATTTT. This gives the protein CAISQVPGTGSTDTQYF.

The chain is built from TRBV5-1 and TRBJ2-3; no firm D call. Germline assignment: CDR1 SGHRS and CDR2 YFSETQ. The V gene lost 3 bases and the J gene lost 1 base, with 6 bases spanning the gap. The CDR3 is 13 amino acids. The CDR3 DNA reads TGCGCCAGCAGCTCCATTCGCACAGATACGCAGTATTTT. The encoded protein is CASSSIRTDTQYF.

The chain couples TRBV19 to TRBJ2-7, with 9 bases matching TRBD1. Germline CDR1 LNHDA, CDR2 SQIVND (reference sequence). The CDR3 contains 15 residues. The ends lost 7 bases at V and 4 bases at J; junction bases unmatched: 11. The CDR3 region is CASTPTGGPTYEQYF. The CDR3 DNA follows: TGTGCCAGTACCCCGACAGGGGGGCCGACTTACGAGCAGTACTTC.

The V gene is TRBV11-2, the J gene TRBJ2-7; 8 bases agree with TRBD1. CDR3 size: 13 residues. Germline V gene sequence: CDR1 SGHAT, CDR2 FQNNGV. The ends lost 8 bases at V and 2 bases at J; junction bases unmatched: 5. The CDR3 DNA reads TGTGCCAGCTCCCGGACAGGGCCCTACGAGCAGTACTTC. The encoded protein is CASSRTGPYEQYF.

In its sample, this clone was seen once. The chain is built from TRBV12-3 or TRBV12-4 and TRBJ1-5, with unresolved D. The CDR3 consists of 13 residues. The V gene lost 6 bases and the J gene lost 2 bases, with 8 bases spanning the gap. CDR3 bases: TGTGCCAGCAGGAGAATTGGCAATCAGCCCCAGCATTTT. Its translation is CASRRIGNQPQHF.

The rearrangement joins TRBV6-5 to TRBJ1-5; TRBD1 matches at 8 bases. Germline CDR1 is MNHEY and CDR2 is SVGAGI. The CDR3 totals 16 residues. J lost 6 bases, V lost 4 bases, and 11 bases had no gene match. The CDR3 region has the DNA TGTGCCAGCAGTTCTTCAACAACAGGGGGTTTTCAGCCCCAGCATTTT. It specifies CASSSSTTGGFQPQHF.

The J gene is TRBJ1-1, the V gene TRBV6-6, with a weak D call TRBD1 (5 bases). Germline V gene sequence: CDR1 MNHNY, CDR2 SVGAGI (reference sequence). The ends were cut back, 2 bases at V and 4 bases at J, with 14 bases in the middle. The CDR3 has 15 amino acids. CDR3 coding DNA: TGTGCCAGCAGTTACACCAGACAGCTGCGCACTGAAGCTTTCTTT. Amino acid sequence: CASSYTRQLRTEAFF.

The table lists this clone with a few counts. The chain joins TRBV19 to TRBJ2-7, with D maybe TRBD2 (6 bases). V was shortened by 6 bases and J by 1 base, with 13 bases between the two germline ends. The CDR3 has 14 residues. CDR1 is LNHDA and CDR2 is SQIVND in the germline V gene (reference sequence). The CDR3 bases are TGTGCCAGTAGATTGAGGGGAGGATCCTACGAGCAGTACTTC. It translates to CASRLRGGSYEQYF.

The chain employs TRBV27 and TRBJ2-1; 11 bases map to TRBD2. The CDR3 consists of 19 residues. V was clipped by 6 bases and J by 0 bases; unmatched bases: 13. The V gene's germline CDR1 is MNHEY and CDR2 SMNVEV (reference sequence). DNA of the CDR3: TGTGCCAGCAGCGAAGGGACTAGCGGTTTTTATTACTCCTACAATGAGCAGTTCTTC. Its protein product is CASSEGTSGFYYSYNEQFF.

The rearrangement links TRBV7-2 to TRBJ2-5; 8 positions agree with TRBD2. V shed 5 bases, J shed 2 bases, and the junction held 13 bases outside the gene matches. Germline CDR1 SGHTA, CDR2 FQGNSA. The CDR3 totals 17 residues. The CDR3 sequence is CASSLVPAGVGQETQYF. The CDR3 DNA is TGTGCCAGCAGCCTCGTACCAGCGGGGGTAGGGCAAGAGACCCAGTACTTC.

The chain recombines TRBV7-2 with TRBJ2-7; 7 bases are a match to TRBD2. CDR3 length equals 15 residues. Per the germline V gene, CDR1 is SGHTA and CDR2 is FQGNSA. V lost 7 bases and J lost 4; bases outside the gene matches: 13. The CDR3 loop reads CASTEGGRNPYEQYF. DNA for the CDR3: TGTGCCAGCACGGAGGGAGGGAGGAATCCTTACGAGCAGTACTTC.

V gene TRBV4-1 combines with J gene TRBJ1-3; TRBD1 might be the D (5 bases). Germline loops: CDR1 MGHRA, CDR2 YSYEKL. There are 16 residues in the CDR3. V was pared by 7 bases and J by 7 bases, with 23 bases between. Written as DNA, the CDR3 is TGCGCCAGCACGGGACCCCCGGGGAGGGGCGGGAACACCATATATTTT. Translating it yields CASTGPPGRGGNTIYF.

The rearrangement joins TRBV28 to TRBJ2-7; 10 bases align to TRBD2. Trimming removed 7 bases from V and 7 bases from J; junction bases left unmatched: 10. The germline gives CDR1 MDHEN, CDR2 SYDVKM. The length of the CDR3 is 14 residues. The CDR3 protein is CASKTTALAGEQYF. The CDR3 coding sequence is TGTGCCAGCAAAACTACGGCACTAGCGGGAGAGCAGTACTTC.

The rearrangement joins TRBV5-1 to TRBJ1-1; 9 bases fit TRBD1. The CDR3 extends over 17 amino acids. J lost 5 bases, V lost 3 bases, and 14 bases had no gene match. Per germline, CDR1 SGHRS and CDR2 YFSETQ. The CDR3 DNA is TGCGCCAGCAGCTGGAATGTATTTACAGGGGGCAAGACTGAAGCTTTCTTT. Its translation: CASSWNVFTGGKTEAFF.

The chain uses TRBV19 and TRBJ1-2; D perhaps matches TRBD1 (6 bases). CDR3 length: 14 residues. The V gene's germline CDR1 is LNHDA and CDR2 SQIVND (reference sequence). Between the trimmed V and J ends, which lost 6 bases and 2 bases, there was a span of 13 bases. CDR3 in DNA: TGTGCCAGTAGGGGGCCGGGGGCGAACTATGGCTACACCTTC. Protein product: CASRGPGANYGYTF.

The chain is built from TRBV20-1 and TRBJ1-2; perhaps TRBD1 as D (5 bases). V was trimmed by 3 bases and J by 2 bases, leaving 10 bases between them. CDR1 and CDR2 from the germline V gene are DFQATT and SNEGSKA (reference sequence). CDR3 size: 13 residues. The CDR3 DNA reads as TGCAGTGCTAGTCAGTCAGGGAACTATGGCTACACCTTC. Its translation: CSASQSGNYGYTF.

This chain joins TRBV19 and TRBJ2-7; 11 bases map to TRBD1. The CDR3 is 13 residues long. CDR1 and CDR2 from the germline V gene are LNHDA and SQIVND (reference sequence). The V and J ends lost 11 bases and 6 bases, in that order; junction bases with no gene match: 9. CDR3 sequence reads: CAAGTGGGREQYF. The CDR3 DNA reads as TGTGCCGCTGGGACAGGGGGAGGGCGCGAGCAGTACTTC.

This sequence joins TRBV18 and TRBJ2-5; 9 bases align to TRBD2. The germline CDR1 and CDR2 sequences are KGHSH and LQKENI. This CDR3 is 13 amino acids long. The ends lost 8 bases at V and 5 bases at J; junction bases unmatched: 6. The CDR3 DNA reads as TGTGCCAGCCGCATAGCGGGGGAGGAGACCCAGTACTTC. It codes for CASRIAGEETQYF.

The rearrangement uses TRBV25-1 and TRBJ1-4; possible D gene TRBD1, 6 bases. Per the germline V gene, CDR1 is MGHDK and CDR2 is SYGVNS. The CDR3 is 15 amino acids. V gave up 6 bases and J gave up 6 bases, with 17 bases separating them. This CDR3 reads CASRSKQGFHEKLFF. In nucleotides, the CDR3 is TGTGCCAGCAGGTCGAAACAGGGTTTCCATGAAAAACTGTTTTTT.

The gene calls are TRBV4-3 and TRBJ1-3, with 9 bases identical to TRBD1. V was clipped by 4 bases and J by 4 bases; unmatched bases: 14. Germline V gene data show CDR1 as LGHNA and CDR2 as YSLEER. The CDR3 has 18 residues. CDR3 DNA sequence: TGCGCCAGCAGCCCCAAGATCATACAGGGGGCAGCCGGAAACACCATATATTTT. Amino acid sequence: CASSPKIIQGAAGNTIYF.

This clone was counted between two and nine times. The J gene is TRBJ1-5, the V gene TRBV11-3, with D possibly being TRBD1 (6 bases). Per the germline V gene, CDR1 is SGHNT and CDR2 is YENEEA. This CDR3 comprises 16 residues. Trimming pared 0 bases from V and 0 bases from J, leaving 9 bases between. The CDR3 DNA is TGTGCCAGCAGCTTAGACGGGGGCTATAGCAATCAGCCCCAGCATTTT. It yields the protein CASSLDGGYSNQPQHF.

This clone was seen just once. The J gene is TRBJ1-4, the V gene TRBV9; TRBD1 matches at 10 bases. Germline V lookup: CDR1 SGDLS, CDR2 YYNGEE. J was trimmed by 0 bases and V by 4 bases; bases with no gene match: 9. There are 18 residues in the CDR3. This CDR3 reads CASSPLGQGPATNEKLFF. The DNA of the CDR3 is TGTGCCAGCAGCCCCCTGGGACAGGGGCCAGCAACTAATGAAAAACTGTTTTTT.

The chain is built from TRBV19 and TRBJ2-2, with D uncertain. Germline CDR1 LNHDA, CDR2 SQIVND (reference sequence). V was clipped by 7 bases and J by 7 bases, with 10 bases between them. The CDR3 has 12 residues. DNA for the CDR3: TGTGCCAGTACCACGGCCCACGGGGAGCTGTTTTTT. This sequence encodes CASTTAHGELFF.

The chain has TRBV15 and TRBJ1-4, with D possibly matching TRBD1 (5 bases). This CDR3 region has 15 residues. V dropped 0 bases and J dropped 7 bases, with 12 bases sitting between them. Germline V CDR1 and CDR2: LNHNV, YYDKDF (reference sequence). The CDR3 loop reads CATSRDGGAGEKLFF. CDR3 DNA: TGTGCCACCAGCAGAGATGGAGGGGCGGGTGAAAAACTGTTTTTT.

The chain recombines TRBV6-1 with TRBJ2-5, with a tentative D call TRBD1 (6 bases). Per the germline V gene, CDR1 is MNHNS and CDR2 is SASEGT. This CDR3 spans 18 amino acids. Between the trimmed V and J ends, which lost 4 bases and 5 bases, there was a span of 26 bases. The CDR3 DNA reads as TGTGCCAGCAGTGCCCTACGACGAAGGGGGTCCGCCAGCGAGACCCAGTACTTC. It specifies CASSALRRRGSASETQYF.

The chain couples TRBV6-2 or TRBV6-3 to TRBJ2-5; 7 bases agree with TRBD1. This CDR3 is 16 amino acids long. The germline V gene has CDR1 MNHEY and CDR2 SVGEGT. V shed 4 bases and J 5 bases; nucleotides not matched to a gene: 13. The chain's CDR3 is CASSSQGGSATETQYF. CDR3 DNA sequence: TGTGCCAGCAGTTCCCAAGGGGGCAGCGCCACGGAGACCCAGTACTTC.

The CDR3 region is CASSQGGRPRSYTF. CDR3 DNA: TGTGCCAGCAGCCAAGGAGGAAGACCCAGGAGTTACACCTTC. This rearrangement joins TRBV14 to TRBJ1-2; D remains ambiguous. Germline CDR1 SGHDN, CDR2 FVKESK. CDR3 length: 14 amino acids. Trimming removed 1 base from V and 11 bases from J, with 17 bases in between. Based on the CDR3 plus reference TRBV14 and TRBJ1-2, the full variable domain is EAGVTQFPSHSVIEKGQTVTLRCDPISGHDNLYWYRRVMGKEIKFLLHFVKESKQDESGMPNNRFLAERTGGTYSTLKVQPAELEDSGVYFCASSQGGRPRSYTFGSGTRLTVV.

This rearrangement joins TRBV28 to TRBJ1-5; D is possibly TRBD1 (6 bases). Germline CDR1 MDHEN, CDR2 SYDVKM. CDR3 length: 15 residues. V lost 5 bases and J 1 base, leaving 12 bases between the germline ends. DNA for the CDR3: TGTGCCAGCAGTATACAGGGAAGGAGCAATCAGCCCCAGCATTTT. Amino acid sequence: CASSIQGRSNQPQHF.

The CDR3 DNA is TGTGCCAGCAGTTCTCCTGGGGCGGGTGAAAAACTGTTTTTT. Protein sequence: CASSSPGAGEKLFF. V is TRBV6-5 and J is TRBJ1-4, with D perhaps matching TRBD1 (5 bases). V was pared by 4 bases and J by 7 bases, with 13 bases between. This CDR3 contains 14 residues. The germline V gene has CDR1 MNHEY and CDR2 SVGAGI.